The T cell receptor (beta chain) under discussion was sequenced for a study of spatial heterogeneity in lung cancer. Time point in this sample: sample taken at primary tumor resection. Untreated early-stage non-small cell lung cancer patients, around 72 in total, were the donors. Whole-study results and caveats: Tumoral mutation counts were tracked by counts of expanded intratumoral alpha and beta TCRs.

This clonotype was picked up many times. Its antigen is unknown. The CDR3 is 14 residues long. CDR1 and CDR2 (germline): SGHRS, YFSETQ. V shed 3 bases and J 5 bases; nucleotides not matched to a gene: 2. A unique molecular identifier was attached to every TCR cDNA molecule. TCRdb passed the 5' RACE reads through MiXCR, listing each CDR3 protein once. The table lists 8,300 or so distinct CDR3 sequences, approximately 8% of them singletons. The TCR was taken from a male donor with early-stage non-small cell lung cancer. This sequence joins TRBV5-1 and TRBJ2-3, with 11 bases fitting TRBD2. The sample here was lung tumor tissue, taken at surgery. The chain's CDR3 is CASSSGLAGDTQYF. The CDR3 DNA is TGCGCCAGCAGCTCCGGACTAGCGGGAGATACGCAGTATTTT.